Presented here are 17 T cell receptor beta chains from one specimen sequenced in a study of T cells after posttransplantation cyclophosphamide. Treatment was busulfan-fludarabine conditioning, a marrow graft, and cyclophosphamide on days +3 and +4. Generated by immunoSEQ multiplex PCR, the TCRdb table keeps only in-frame clones and is missing some. The sample contains about 15,000 clones, none occurring once; more than 20% lies in the top ten. Sequences were derived from PBMCs, sampled approximately 1,200 days after allogeneic stem cell transplant with posttransplant cyclophosphamide. Receptors were obtained from a female patient aged 40 to 50 who received an allogeneic stem cell transplant from a related donor, was CMV-positive, and had no GVHD. The T cells may partly be graft donor cells.

This clone showed up just a few times. The chain is built from TRBV9 and TRBJ2-7; 8 bases align to TRBD1. V lost 8 bases to trimming and J lost 4 bases; unmatched junction nucleotides: 14. This CDR3 comprises 15 residues. CDR1 is SGDLS, CDR2 YYNGEE, per germline. The CDR3 region is CASFIRQGTAYEQYF. DNA of the CDR3: TGTGCCAGTTTTATCAGACAGGGGACGGCATACGAGCAGTACTTC. Full variable domain (rest looked up from reference TRBV9 and TRBJ2-7): DSGVTQTPKHLITATGQRVTLRCSPRSGDLSVYWYQQSLDQGLQFLIQYYNGEERAKGNILERFSAQQFPDLHSELNLSSLELGDSALYFCASFIRQGTAYEQYFGPGTRLTVT.

The table lists this clone with many counts. The rearrangement links TRBV5-1 to TRBJ2-7, with 16 positions matching TRBD2. This CDR3 comprises 19 residues. Per germline, CDR1 SGHRS and CDR2 YFSETQ. V shed 2 bases, J shed 0 bases, and the junction held 8 bases outside the gene matches. CDR3 DNA sequence: TGCGCCAGCAGCTTAGGGGGACTAGCGGGGGGGCCGGACTCCTACGAGCAGTACTTC. Protein product: CASSLGGLAGGPDSYEQYF. Combining the CDR3 with reference TRBV5-1 and TRBJ2-7 gives the whole variable domain KAGVTQTPRYLIKTRGQQVTLSCSPISGHRSVSWYQQTPGQGLQFLFEYFSETQRNKGNFPGRFSGRQFSNSRSEMNVSTLELGDSALYLCASSLGGLAGGPDSYEQYFGPGTRLTVT.

The table lists this clone with a few counts. The chain carries TRBV2 and TRBJ2-5; 7 bases line up with TRBD1. This CDR3 region has 16 residues. With V trimmed by 0 bases and J by 2 bases, 6 bases remained unmatched. Germline V gene sequence: CDR1 SNHLY, CDR2 FYNNEI. The CDR3 here is CASSEALDRAQETQYF. CDR3 sequence (DNA): TGTGCCAGCAGTGAAGCGCTTGACAGGGCGCAAGAGACCCAGTACTTC.

This clone was detected many times. CDR3 protein: CASSLELAGGQAETQYF. The CDR3 DNA is TGTGCCAGCAGCTTAGAACTAGCGGGGGGGCAGGCGGAGACCCAGTACTTC. This chain uses TRBV11-2 with TRBJ2-5, with 13 bases identical to TRBD2. Germline-derived CDR1 and CDR2 are SGHAT and FQNNGV. V shed 0 bases, J shed 5 bases, and the junction held 6 bases outside the gene matches. The CDR3 sequence is 17 residues long.

This clone was seen a few times. The rearrangement joins TRBV6-6 to TRBJ1-5; 7 bases agree with TRBD1. The CDR3 is made up of 14 amino acids. CDR1 is MNHNY and CDR2 is SVGAGI in the germline V gene (reference sequence). J was trimmed by 2 bases and V by 6 bases; bases with no gene match: 4. CDR3 bases: TGTGCCAGCAGAAAGACAGGGCGCAATCAGCCCCAGCATTTT. It yields the protein CASRKTGRNQPQHF.

A few counts support this clone. The CDR3: CASGTTSPSKRHRYEQYF. As DNA, the CDR3 is TGTGCTAGTGGAACTACGTCGCCTTCGAAGCGTCACCGCTACGAGCAGTACTTC. This rearrangement joins TRBV12-5 to TRBJ2-7; D remains ambiguous. This CDR3 is 18 amino acids long. Germline CDR1 LGHNT, CDR2 FRNRAP. The V end lost 6 bases, the J end lost 3 bases, and 27 bases lay between the germline ends. Full variable domain (rest looked up from reference TRBV12-5 and TRBJ2-7): DARVTQTPRHKVTEMGQEVTMRCQPILGHNTVFWYRQTMMQGLELLAYFRNRAPLDDSGMPKDRFSAEMPDATLATLKIQPSEPRDSAVYFCASGTTSPSKRHRYEQYFGPGTRLTVT.

A few counts support this clone. The V call is TRBV5-5, the J call TRBJ1-1, with D perhaps TRBD1 (5 bases). The germline V and J ends were trimmed by 2 bases and 5 bases, with 7 bases remaining between them. The CDR3 loop spans 12 amino acids. Germline CDR1 reads SGHKS; CDR2 reads YYEKEE (reference sequence). CDR3 bases: TGTGCCAGCAGCTTAGGGGTGACTGAAGCTTTCTTT. Translating it yields CASSLGVTEAFF.

This sequence joins TRBV4-2 and TRBJ1-6, with D maybe TRBD1 (6 bases). CDR1 is LGHNA and CDR2 is YNFKEQ in the germline V gene. The V and J ends lost 6 bases and 11 bases respectively, with 11 bases between them. This CDR3 has 12 amino acids. DNA for the CDR3: TGTGCCAGCAGTGCAACAGGGCCACCCCTCCACTTT. Protein: CASSATGPPLHF.

This clone was observed at least ten times. This chain uses TRBV5-1 with TRBJ2-2; TRBD1 is a possible D gene (6 bases). This CDR3 region has 14 residues. CDR1 SGHRS and CDR2 YFSETQ come from the germline V gene. Trimming took 4 bases from V and 6 from J, leaving 13 bases between them. The DNA for the CDR3 is TGCGCCAGCAGCCAAACAGGGACGGCCGGGGAGCTGTTTTTT. This codes for CASSQTGTAGELFF.

This clone was observed a handful of times. The chain links TRBV7-3 to TRBJ1-2; TRBD1 matches 7 bases. CDR3 length: 17 residues. V shed 0 bases, J shed 0 bases, and the junction held 7 bases outside the gene matches. The germline gives CDR1 SGHTA, CDR2 FQGTGA. This CDR3 is CASSLTPDREANYGYTF. CDR3 nucleotide sequence: TGTGCCAGCAGCTTAACACCCGACAGGGAAGCTAACTATGGCTACACCTTC.

The CDR3 is CASSESLYTGELFF. In nucleotides, the CDR3 is TGTGCCAGCAGTGAAAGCCTTTACACCGGGGAGCTGTTTTTT. The chain recombines TRBV6-4 with TRBJ2-2, with D unclear. The CDR3 spans 14 residues. The V and J ends lost 3 bases and 3 bases respectively, with 8 bases between them. Germline-derived CDR1 and CDR2 are MRHNA and SNTAGT.

This clone was counted between two and nine times. The gene calls are TRBV7-9 and TRBJ2-5; no definite D call. Germline CDR1 is SEHNR and CDR2 is FQNEAQ (reference sequence). The germline V and J ends were trimmed by 1 base and 4 bases, with 10 bases remaining between them. This CDR3 has 14 amino acids. CDR3 coding DNA: TGTGCCAGCAGCTTAGATGGCAGTCGAGAGACCCAGTACTTC. It yields the protein CASSLDGSRETQYF.

This chain links TRBV6-6 with TRBJ1-1; D unresolved. Germline V gene data show CDR1 as MNHNY and CDR2 as SVGAGI (reference sequence). This CDR3 has 14 residues. V lost 0 bases, J lost 7 bases, and 12 bases lay in between. The CDR3 sequence is CASSYSRVGLEAFF. Written as DNA, the CDR3 is TGTGCCAGCAGTTACTCGAGGGTAGGCCTTGAAGCTTTCTTT.

This clone came up many times. The J gene is TRBJ2-3, the V gene TRBV7-8; tentative D call: TRBD2 (6 bases). This CDR3 contains 18 residues. Trimming removed 4 bases at V and 0 bases at J, with 20 bases between. Looked up from germline, CDR1 is SGHVS and CDR2 is FQNEAQ. DNA for the CDR3: TGTGCCAGCAGCTCAACTATGGCTCGGGGGACTAGCACAGATACGCAGTATTTT. Its translation is CASSSTMARGTSTDTQYF.

This clone was counted ten times or more. The V and J genes are TRBV25-1 and TRBJ2-1; 7 bases are a match to TRBD1. This CDR3 is built from 15 residues. CDR1 MGHDK and CDR2 SYGVNS come from the germline V gene. With 3 bases clipped from V and 3 bases from J, the junction kept 5 bases outside the gene matches. For the CDR3, the DNA is TGTGCCAGCAGTGACACCGGGACAGTCTACAATGAGCAGTTCTTC. It translates to CASSDTGTVYNEQFF.

This rearrangement joins TRBV6-1 to TRBJ1-2; 8 bases agree with TRBD1. The CDR3 runs 15 residues. Germline V gene lookup returns CDR1 MNHNS and CDR2 SASEGT. Trimming cost V 3 bases and J 4 bases; bases outside gene matches: 7. The CDR3 DNA reads TGTGCCAGCAGTGACGCAGGGGGCCCCGTCTATGGCTACACCTTC. It yields the protein CASSDAGGPVYGYTF.

This clone was seen a few times. The chain combines TRBV19 with TRBJ2-1; D perhaps matches TRBD2 (6 bases). Germline values: CDR1 LNHDA, CDR2 SQIVND (reference sequence). There are 14 residues in the CDR3. The V end lost 5 bases, the J end lost 3 bases, and 11 bases lay between the germline ends. The CDR3 loop is CASSSRLVYNEQFF. In DNA form, the CDR3 reads TGTGCCAGTAGTTCTCGACTAGTCTACAATGAGCAGTTCTTC.